This T cell receptor (beta chain) was sequenced during a study of T cell changes during pregnancy in multiple sclerosis. This CDR3 region has 15 residues. Produced via immunoSEQ multiplex PCR; TCRdb's table is partial and in-frame only. The data contain tens of thousands of clones, roughly 92% of them singletons. The source is a female donor in good health, enrolled as a control in a pregnancy study. This chain joins TRBV12-2 and TRBJ1-1; whether TRBD1, the table's D call, matches the DNA was not checked. TRBV12-2 constitutes a pseudogene. The sequencing here drew on peripheral blood, taken in the third trimester of pregnancy. The CDR3 DNA sequence: TGTGCAAGTCGCTTAACCCAAGAAGGGGACACTGAAGCTTTCTTT. Protein sequence: CASRLTQEGDTEAFF.